The 24 T cell receptor beta chains listed next were all sequenced from one sample in a study of OX40 agonist ivuxolimab in advanced cancers. TCRdb keeps only in-frame clones here, not all; method: immunoSEQ multiplex PCR. The sample lists about 35,000 clones, approximately 90% occurring once. The sequenced sample was CD4+ or CD8+ T cells sorted from blood, obtained in a trial of the OX40 agonist ivuxolimab. These TCRs come from an adult with an advanced solid tumor such as melanoma, head and neck, liver or kidney cancer.

As to this clone: Possible read error: a much larger clone is one base away. The chain is built from TRBV7-8 and TRBJ2-1, with TRBD2 identical over 9 bases. The trim removed 5 bases at V and 0 bases at J, leaving 2 bases unmatched. Germline loops: CDR1 SGHVS, CDR2 FQNEAQ. The CDR3 extends over 15 amino acids. The CDR3 sequence: CASSVSGSSYNEQFF. CDR3 coding DNA: TGTGCCAGCAGCGTTAGCGGGAGCTCCTACAATGAGCAGTTCTTC. The full variable domain, rest sourced from reference TRBV7-8 and TRBJ2-1, is GAGVSQSPRYKVAKRGQDVALRCDPISGHVSLFWYQQALGQGPEFLTYFQNEAQLDKSGLPSDRFFAERPEGSVSTLKIQRTQQEDSAVYLCASSVSGSSYNEQFFGPGTRLTVL.

For the CDR3, the DNA is TGTGCCAGCAGCGTAGGCGGGAGCAACACCGGGGAGCTGTTTTTT. It specifies CASSVGGSNTGELFF. The genes are TRBV9 and TRBJ2-2; TRBD2 aligns across 7 bases. This CDR3 region has 15 residues. In germline, CDR1 is SGDLS, CDR2 YYNGEE. The V and J ends lost 0 bases and 2 bases, in that order; junction bases with no gene match: 1.

The rearrangement links TRBV13 to TRBJ2-7, with 8 bases lining up with TRBD2. The CDR3 spans 14 residues. V lost 5 bases and J lost 2; bases outside the gene matches: 5. Per germline, CDR1 PRHDT and CDR2 FYEKMQ (reference sequence). The CDR3 DNA follows: TGTGCCAGCAGCCCTAGCGGGCCTACCTACGAGCAGTACTTC. This translates into CASSPSGPTYEQYF.

The chain has TRBV25-1 and TRBJ2-5; D uncertain. The V gene lost 6 bases and the J gene lost 1 base, with 15 bases spanning the gap. This CDR3 comprises 15 residues. In germline, CDR1 is MGHDK, CDR2 SYGVNS. The CDR3 loop is CASSAEVGRQETQYF. In DNA form, the CDR3 reads TGTGCCAGCAGCGCAGAGGTCGGACGCCAAGAGACCCAGTACTTC.

The genes are TRBV6-1 and TRBJ1-1; possibly TRBD1 for D (5 bases). V lost 5 bases, J lost 0 bases, and 7 bases lay in between. CDR3 length: 13 amino acids. CDR1 and CDR2 (germline): MNHNS, SASEGT. The CDR3 nucleotides read TGTGCCAGCAGTACAGGAGTGAACACTGAAGCTTTCTTT. It encodes CASSTGVNTEAFF.

CDR3 nucleotides: TGTGCCAGTAGTATGAGGTCGATGAACACTGAAGCTTTCTTT. Amino acids: CASSMRSMNTEAFF. The chain has TRBV19 and TRBJ1-1; D is uncertain. Germline CDR1 LNHDA, CDR2 SQIVND (reference sequence). Trimming pared 3 bases from V and 0 bases from J, leaving 8 bases between. The CDR3 contains 14 residues.

The rearrangement joins TRBV9 to TRBJ2-5; 10 nucleotides match TRBD2. After removal of 3 bases from V and 5 bases from J, the junction contained 7 bases not matched to a gene. This CDR3 is 15 amino acids long. Germline V gene sequence: CDR1 SGDLS, CDR2 YYNGEE. CDR3 nucleotide sequence: TGTGCCAGCAGCGCTAGCGGGAGTTTCGGGGAGACCCAGTACTTC. Its translation: CASSASGSFGETQYF.

The chain is built from TRBV11-2 and TRBJ2-1; TRBD1 matches 11 bases. CDR1 and CDR2 from the germline V gene are SGHAT and FQNNGV. The CDR3 extends over 14 amino acids. The V gene end was trimmed by 6 bases and the J gene end by 6 bases; junction bases not matched to a gene: 4. CDR3 sequence: CASSRGQGGNEQFF. DNA of the CDR3: TGTGCCAGCAGTCGGGGACAGGGGGGCAATGAGCAGTTCTTC.

This chain uses TRBV9 with TRBJ2-5; 7 bases agree with TRBD2. CDR3 length equals 17 residues. The ends lost 3 bases at V and 0 bases at J; junction bases unmatched: 11. Looked up from germline, CDR1 is SGDLS and CDR2 is YYNGEE. CDR3 in amino acids: CASSEASGLTYQETQYF. CDR3 nucleotides: TGTGCCAGCAGCGAGGCTAGCGGTTTGACGTACCAAGAGACCCAGTACTTC.

The chain links TRBV29-1 to TRBJ2-2, with D uncertain. This CDR3 has 11 residues. From germline, CDR1 is SQVTM and CDR2 ANQGSEA. Trimming left V 1 base short and J 6 bases short, with 3 bases between. The CDR3 DNA reads TGCAGCGTTGAAGGGGCCGGGGAGCTGTTTTTT. Translation gives CSVEGAGELFF.

The V and J genes are TRBV9 and TRBJ2-1; no definite D call. Trimming stripped 2 bases from V and 9 bases from J, with 12 bases between. Germline CDR1 is SGDLS and CDR2 is YYNGEE. The CDR3 extends over 13 amino acids. The CDR3 DNA is TGTGCCAGCAGCGTCTACTCGACGATTGAGCAGTTCTTC. Protein: CASSVYSTIEQFF.

This clone has only a few counts. This chain links TRBV7-9 with TRBJ2-7; D is perhaps TRBD2 (5 bases). The CDR3 loop spans 12 amino acids. Trimming removed 5 bases from V and 4 bases from J, with 9 bases in between. Germline lookup yields CDR1 SEHNR and CDR2 FQNEAQ (reference sequence). CDR3 loop: CASSPGRYEQYF. DNA for the CDR3: TGTGCCAGCAGCCCGGGAAGGTACGAGCAGTACTTC.

In its sample, this clone was seen a few times. V and J are TRBV7-8 and TRBJ1-4; D is undetermined. V was shortened by 11 bases and J by 7 bases, with 17 bases between the two germline ends. There are 13 residues in the CDR3. Germline lookup yields CDR1 SGHVS and CDR2 FQNEAQ. This chain's CDR3 is CAVYSQVLEKLFF. In DNA form, the CDR3 reads TGTGCCGTATATTCCCAGGTTCTTGAAAAACTGTTTTTT.

The chain carries TRBV9 and TRBJ2-1, with TRBD1 identical over 10 bases. This CDR3 spans 16 amino acids. Germline CDR1 is SGDLS and CDR2 is YYNGEE. Losses at the gene ends were 7 bases for V and 6 bases for J; bases not matched to a gene: 13. CDR3 protein: CASGGAPGQGFNEQFF. CDR3 coding DNA: TGTGCCAGCGGTGGGGCACCGGGACAGGGGTTCAATGAGCAGTTCTTC.

V is TRBV7-9 and J is TRBJ2-1; TRBD2 is a possible D gene (5 bases). Per germline, CDR1 SEHNR and CDR2 FQNEAQ (reference sequence). CDR3 length: 16 amino acids. Trimming cost V 5 bases and J 0 bases, with 14 bases left between them. This CDR3 reads CASSPQEVHSYNEQFF. CDR3 bases: TGTGCCAGCAGCCCTCAGGAGGTCCACTCCTACAATGAGCAGTTCTTC.

V usage is TRBV13 and J usage is TRBJ2-7, with TRBD1 as a possible D gene (6 bases). Trimming left V 4 bases short and J 3 bases short, with 13 bases between. In germline, CDR1 is PRHDT, CDR2 FYEKMQ (reference sequence). The CDR3 totals 14 residues. Here the CDR3 reads CASSSRGIGYEQYF. In nucleotides, the CDR3 is TGTGCCAGCAGCTCCAGGGGAATAGGCTACGAGCAGTACTTC.

The CDR3 DNA reads TGTGCCAGCAGTTTGAATGTAGTTGGGGGGGGGACCCAGTACTTC. The encoded protein is CASSLNVVGGGTQYF. This chain uses TRBV28 with TRBJ2-5, with 7 bases fitting TRBD2. CDR1 is MDHEN, CDR2 SYDVKM, per germline. The CDR3 runs to 15 residues. J lost 7 bases, V lost 3 bases, and 11 bases had no gene match.

The gene calls are TRBV11-2 and TRBJ2-7; maybe TRBD2 (5 bases). The CDR3 spans 13 residues. Germline loops: CDR1 SGHAT, CDR2 FQNNGV. Deletions cut 5 bases from V and 4 bases from J, with 12 bases between. The CDR3 here is CASSLWTGYEQYF. The CDR3 coding sequence is TGTGCCAGCAGCCTATGGACTGGTTACGAGCAGTACTTC.

The gene calls are TRBV11-2 and TRBJ2-7; D possibly matches TRBD1 or TRBD2 (6 bases each). Germline loops: CDR1 SGHAT, CDR2 FQNNGV. CDR3 length: 14 amino acids. Trimming took 1 base from V and 5 from J, leaving 12 bases between them. CDR3 coding DNA: TGTGCCAGCAGCTTAGGGGGGGCGGGCGACGAGCAGTACTTC. Translating it yields CASSLGGAGDEQYF.

The CDR3 nucleotides are TGCGCCAGCAGCCAAGATAGAGCAGGGTTGGAGACCCAGTACTTC. Translation gives CASSQDRAGLETQYF. This chain links TRBV4-3 with TRBJ2-5; D might be TRBD1 (5 bases). The germline CDR1 and CDR2 sequences are LGHNA and YSLEER. Trimming left V 0 bases short and J 5 bases short, with 13 bases between. The CDR3 runs to 15 residues.

The chain uses TRBV9 and TRBJ1-3, with D uncertain. The germline V gene encodes CDR1 SGDLS and CDR2 YYNGEE. This CDR3 is 16 amino acids long. With 0 bases removed from V and 0 bases from J, the gap between germline ends came to 10 bases. This CDR3 reads CASSVGLGYSGNTIYF. Written as DNA, the CDR3 is TGTGCCAGCAGCGTAGGATTGGGTTACTCTGGAAACACCATATATTTT.

This chain joins TRBV14 and TRBJ1-2, with unresolved D. Trimming stripped 4 bases from V and 3 bases from J, with 9 bases between. Germline-derived CDR1 and CDR2 are SGHDN and FVKESK. The CDR3 has 13 residues. The CDR3 loop is CASSPGEYYGYTF. As DNA, the CDR3 is TGTGCCAGCAGCCCCGGGGAGTACTATGGCTACACCTTC.

Here the CDR3 reads CASSVPGGGGNTIYF. The CDR3, as DNA: TGTGCCAGCAGTGTTCCCGGGGGGGGCGGAAACACCATATATTTT. The rearrangement links TRBV2 to TRBJ1-3; TRBD1 might be the D (6 bases). The CDR3 is 15 residues long. Germline V gene lookup returns CDR1 SNHLY and CDR2 FYNNEI. V was cut by 4 bases and J by 4 bases, with 14 bases left in between.

The chain carries TRBV27 and TRBJ2-7, with D unclear. The CDR3 runs 13 residues. Per germline, CDR1 MNHEY and CDR2 SMNVEV (reference sequence). Deletions cut 3 bases from V and 5 bases from J, with 11 bases between. CDR3 in amino acids: CASSFSPSHEQYF. The CDR3 coding sequence is TGTGCCAGCAGTTTTTCCCCCTCGCACGAGCAGTACTTC.